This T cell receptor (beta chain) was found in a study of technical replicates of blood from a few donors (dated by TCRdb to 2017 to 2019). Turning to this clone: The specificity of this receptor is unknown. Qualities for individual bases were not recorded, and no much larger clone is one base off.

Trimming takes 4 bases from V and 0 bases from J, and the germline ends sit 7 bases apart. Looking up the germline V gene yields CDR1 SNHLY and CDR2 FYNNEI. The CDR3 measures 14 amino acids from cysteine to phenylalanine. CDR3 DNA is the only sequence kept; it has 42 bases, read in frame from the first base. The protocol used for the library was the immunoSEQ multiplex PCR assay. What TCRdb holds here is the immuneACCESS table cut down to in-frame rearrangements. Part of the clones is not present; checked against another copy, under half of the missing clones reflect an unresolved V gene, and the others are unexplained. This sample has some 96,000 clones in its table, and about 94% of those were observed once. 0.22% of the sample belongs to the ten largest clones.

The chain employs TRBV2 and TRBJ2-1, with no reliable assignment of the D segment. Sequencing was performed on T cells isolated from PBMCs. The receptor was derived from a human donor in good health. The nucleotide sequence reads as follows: TGTGCCAGCAGTGTCGAGAGCTCCTACAATGAGCAGTTCTTC. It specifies CASSVESSYNEQFF.